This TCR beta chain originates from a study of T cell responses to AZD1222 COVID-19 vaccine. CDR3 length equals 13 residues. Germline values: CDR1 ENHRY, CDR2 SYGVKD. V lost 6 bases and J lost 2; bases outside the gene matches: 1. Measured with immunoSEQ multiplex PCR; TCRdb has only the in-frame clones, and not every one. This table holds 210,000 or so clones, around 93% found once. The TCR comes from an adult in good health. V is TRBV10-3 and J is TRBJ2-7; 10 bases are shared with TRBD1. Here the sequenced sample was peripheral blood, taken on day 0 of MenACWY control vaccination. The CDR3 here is CAIRGTGAYEQYF. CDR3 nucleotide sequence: TGTGCCATCAGAGGGACAGGGGCCTACGAGCAGTACTTC.